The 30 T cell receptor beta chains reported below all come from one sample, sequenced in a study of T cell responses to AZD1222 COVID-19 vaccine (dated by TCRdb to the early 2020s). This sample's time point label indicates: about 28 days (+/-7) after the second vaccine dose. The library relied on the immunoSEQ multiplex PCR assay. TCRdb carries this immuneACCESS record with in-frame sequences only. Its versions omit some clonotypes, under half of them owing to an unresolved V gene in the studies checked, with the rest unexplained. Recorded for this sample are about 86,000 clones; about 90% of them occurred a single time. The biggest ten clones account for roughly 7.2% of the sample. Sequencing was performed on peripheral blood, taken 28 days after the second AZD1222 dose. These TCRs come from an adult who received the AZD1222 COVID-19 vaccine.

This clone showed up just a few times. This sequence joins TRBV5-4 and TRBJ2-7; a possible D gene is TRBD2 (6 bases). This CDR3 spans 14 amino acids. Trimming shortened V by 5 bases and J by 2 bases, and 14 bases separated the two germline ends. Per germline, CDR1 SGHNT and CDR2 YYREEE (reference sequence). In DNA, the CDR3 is TGTGCCAGCAGGTCCGGGACTGAGACCTACGAGCAGTACTTC. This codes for CASRSGTETYEQYF.

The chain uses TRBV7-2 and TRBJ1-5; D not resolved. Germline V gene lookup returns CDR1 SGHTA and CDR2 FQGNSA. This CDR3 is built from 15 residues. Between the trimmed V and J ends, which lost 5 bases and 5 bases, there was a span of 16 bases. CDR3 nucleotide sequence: TGTGCCAGCAGCCTGAGTTGGGGTGCGGATCAGCCCCAGCATTTT. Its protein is CASSLSWGADQPQHF. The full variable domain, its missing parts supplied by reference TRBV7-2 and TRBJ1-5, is GAGVSQSPSNKVTEKGKDVELRCDPISGHTALYWYRQSLGQGLEFLIYFQGNSAPDKSGLPSDRFSAERTGGSVSTLTIQRTQQEDSAVYLCASSLSWGADQPQHFGDGTRLSIL.

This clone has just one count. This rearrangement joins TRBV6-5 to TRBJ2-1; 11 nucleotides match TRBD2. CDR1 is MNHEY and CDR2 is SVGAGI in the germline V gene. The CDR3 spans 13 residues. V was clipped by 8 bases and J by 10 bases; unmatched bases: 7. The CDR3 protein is CASLRTSGREQFF. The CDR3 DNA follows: TGTGCCAGCCTAAGGACTAGCGGGCGGGAGCAGTTCTTC.

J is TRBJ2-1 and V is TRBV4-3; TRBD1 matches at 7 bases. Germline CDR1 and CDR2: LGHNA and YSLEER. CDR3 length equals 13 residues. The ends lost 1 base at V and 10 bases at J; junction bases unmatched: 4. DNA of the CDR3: TGCGCCAGCAGCCAAGGACAGGGTGGAGAGCAGTTCTTC. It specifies CASSQGQGGEQFF.

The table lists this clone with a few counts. CDR3 nucleotides: TGCAGTGCTAGTCCGCTAGCGGGAGGCTACGAGCAGTACTTC. Translation gives CSASPLAGGYEQYF. V usage is TRBV20-1 and J usage is TRBJ2-7; 11 bases agree with TRBD2. Germline V CDR1 and CDR2: DFQATT, SNEGSKA (reference sequence). This CDR3 is 14 amino acids long. Trimming removed 3 bases from V and 3 bases from J; junction bases left unmatched: 4.

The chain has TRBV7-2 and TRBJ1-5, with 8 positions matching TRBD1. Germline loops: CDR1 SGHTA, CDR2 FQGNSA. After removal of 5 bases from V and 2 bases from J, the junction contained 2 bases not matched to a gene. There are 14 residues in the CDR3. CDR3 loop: CASSPDRGNQPQHF. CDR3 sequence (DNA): TGTGCCAGCAGCCCGGACAGGGGCAATCAGCCCCAGCATTTT.

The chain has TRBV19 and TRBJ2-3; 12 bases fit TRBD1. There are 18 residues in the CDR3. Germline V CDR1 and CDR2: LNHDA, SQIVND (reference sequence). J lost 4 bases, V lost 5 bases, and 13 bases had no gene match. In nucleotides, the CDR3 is TGTGCCAGTAGTGCCCCTCCGGGACAGGGGGCGATTGCAGATACGCAGTATTTT. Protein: CASSAPPGQGAIADTQYF.

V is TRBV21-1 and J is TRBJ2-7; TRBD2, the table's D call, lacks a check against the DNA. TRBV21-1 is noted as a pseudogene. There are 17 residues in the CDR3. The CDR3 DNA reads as TGTGCCAGCAGCGTTACGCGGGAGGGCCTGAAGTCCTACGAGCAGTACTTC. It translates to CASSVTREGLKSYEQYF.

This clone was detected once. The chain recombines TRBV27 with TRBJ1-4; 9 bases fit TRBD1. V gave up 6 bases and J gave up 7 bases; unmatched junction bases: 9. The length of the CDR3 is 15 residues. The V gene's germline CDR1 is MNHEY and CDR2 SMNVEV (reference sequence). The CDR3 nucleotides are TGTGCCAGCAGAACCGGGACAGGGTGGGGTGAAAAACTGTTTTTT. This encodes CASRTGTGWGEKLFF.

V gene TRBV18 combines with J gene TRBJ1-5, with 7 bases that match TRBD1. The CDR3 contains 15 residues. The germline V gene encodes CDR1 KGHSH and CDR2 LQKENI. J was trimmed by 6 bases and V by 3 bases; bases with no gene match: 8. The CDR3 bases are TGTGCCAGCTCACCCCAACGACAGGGAGGTCAGCCCCAGCATTTT. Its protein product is CASSPQRQGGQPQHF.

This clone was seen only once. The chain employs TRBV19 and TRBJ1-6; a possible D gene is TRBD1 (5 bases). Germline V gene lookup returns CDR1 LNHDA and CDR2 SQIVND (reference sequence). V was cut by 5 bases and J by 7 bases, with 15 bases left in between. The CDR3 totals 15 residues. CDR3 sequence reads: CASSPDRGGNSPLHF. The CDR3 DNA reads TGTGCCAGTAGTCCCGACCGGGGGGGAAATTCACCCCTCCACTTT.

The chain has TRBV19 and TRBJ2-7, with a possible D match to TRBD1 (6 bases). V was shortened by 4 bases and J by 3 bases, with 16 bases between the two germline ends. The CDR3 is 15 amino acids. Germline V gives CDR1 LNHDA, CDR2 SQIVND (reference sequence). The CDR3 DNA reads TGTGCCAGTAGTAGTCCAGGGGTCACTGGCTACGAGCAGTACTTC. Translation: CASSSPGVTGYEQYF.

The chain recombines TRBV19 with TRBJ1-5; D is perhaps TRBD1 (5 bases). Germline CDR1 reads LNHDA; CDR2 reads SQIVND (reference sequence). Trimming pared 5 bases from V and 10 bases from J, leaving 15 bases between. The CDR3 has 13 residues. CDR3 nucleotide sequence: TGTGCCAGTAGTCCGAGACAGTACCTACCCCAGCATTTT. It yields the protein CASSPRQYLPQHF.

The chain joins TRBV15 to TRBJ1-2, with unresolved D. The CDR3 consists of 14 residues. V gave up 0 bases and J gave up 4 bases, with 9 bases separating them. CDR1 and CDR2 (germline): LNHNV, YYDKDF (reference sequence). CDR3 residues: CATSRDQLFYGYTF. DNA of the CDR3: TGTGCCACCAGCAGAGACCAGCTGTTCTATGGCTACACCTTC.

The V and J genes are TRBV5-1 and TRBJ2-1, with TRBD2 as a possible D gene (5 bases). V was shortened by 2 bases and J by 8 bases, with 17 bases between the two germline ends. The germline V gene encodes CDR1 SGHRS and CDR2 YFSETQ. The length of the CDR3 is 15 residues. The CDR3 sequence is CASSFTSLYSDEQFF. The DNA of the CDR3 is TGCGCCAGCAGCTTTACTAGTCTTTACAGCGATGAGCAGTTCTTC.

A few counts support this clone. The CDR3 loop is CASSYSRSSYNSPLHF. The CDR3 DNA reads as TGTGCCAGCAGTTACTCGCGGAGCTCCTATAATTCACCCCTCCACTTT. The chain carries TRBV6-5 and TRBJ1-6; the D is unclear. Germline loops: CDR1 MNHEY, CDR2 SVGAGI. Trimming took 0 bases from V and 0 from J, leaving 6 bases between them. CDR3 length: 16 amino acids.

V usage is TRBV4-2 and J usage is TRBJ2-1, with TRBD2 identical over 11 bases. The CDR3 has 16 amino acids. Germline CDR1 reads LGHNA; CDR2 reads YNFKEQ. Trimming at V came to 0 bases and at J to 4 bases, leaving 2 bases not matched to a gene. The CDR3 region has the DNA TGTGCCAGCAGCCAAGATTGGACTAGCGGGTACAATGAGCAGTTCTTC. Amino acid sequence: CASSQDWTSGYNEQFF.

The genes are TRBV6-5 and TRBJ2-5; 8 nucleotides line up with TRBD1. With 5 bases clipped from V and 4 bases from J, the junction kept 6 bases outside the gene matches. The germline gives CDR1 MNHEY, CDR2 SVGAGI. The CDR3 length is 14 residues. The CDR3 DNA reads TGTGCCAGCAGTCACATCACAGGGGGAGAGACCCAGTACTTC. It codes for CASSHITGGETQYF.

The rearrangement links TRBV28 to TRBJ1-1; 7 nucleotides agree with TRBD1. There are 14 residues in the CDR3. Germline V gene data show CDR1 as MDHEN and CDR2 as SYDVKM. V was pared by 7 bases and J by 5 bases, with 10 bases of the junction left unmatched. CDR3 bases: TGTGCCAGCAAAGAAGAGGGGGCCCGGACTGAAGCTTTCTTT. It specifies CASKEEGARTEAFF.

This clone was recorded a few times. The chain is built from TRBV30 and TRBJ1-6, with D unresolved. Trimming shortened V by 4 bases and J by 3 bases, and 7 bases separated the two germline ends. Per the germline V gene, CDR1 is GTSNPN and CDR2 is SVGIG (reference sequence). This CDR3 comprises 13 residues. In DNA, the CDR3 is TGTGCCTGGACCAGCTTCTATAATTCACCCCTCCACTTT. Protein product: CAWTSFYNSPLHF.

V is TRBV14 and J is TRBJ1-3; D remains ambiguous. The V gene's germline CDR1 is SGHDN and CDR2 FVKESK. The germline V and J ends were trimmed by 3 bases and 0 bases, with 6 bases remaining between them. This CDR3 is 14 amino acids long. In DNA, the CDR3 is TGTGCCAGCAGCCAGAGCTACTCTGGAAACACCATATATTTT. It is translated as CASSQSYSGNTIYF.

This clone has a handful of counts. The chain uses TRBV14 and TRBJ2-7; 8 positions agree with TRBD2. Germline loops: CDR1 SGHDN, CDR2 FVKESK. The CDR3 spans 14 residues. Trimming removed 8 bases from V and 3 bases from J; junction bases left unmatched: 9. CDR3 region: CASSESGGYYEQYF. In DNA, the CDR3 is TGTGCCAGCTCTGAAAGCGGGGGCTACTACGAGCAGTACTTC.

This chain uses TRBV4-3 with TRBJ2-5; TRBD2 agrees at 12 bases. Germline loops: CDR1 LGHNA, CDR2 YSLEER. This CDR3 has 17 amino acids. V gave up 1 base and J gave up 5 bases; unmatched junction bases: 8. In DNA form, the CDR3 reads TGCGCCAGCAGCCAAGTAGATACTAGCGGGAGGAATGAGACCCAGTACTTC. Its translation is CASSQVDTSGRNETQYF.

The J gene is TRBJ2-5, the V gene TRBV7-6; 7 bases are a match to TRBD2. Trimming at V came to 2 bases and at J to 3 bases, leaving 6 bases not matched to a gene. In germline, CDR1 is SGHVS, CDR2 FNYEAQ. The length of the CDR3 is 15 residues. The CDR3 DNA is TGTGCCAGCAGCTTAATTCGGGGGGAGAAAGAGACCCAGTACTTC. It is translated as CASSLIRGEKETQYF.

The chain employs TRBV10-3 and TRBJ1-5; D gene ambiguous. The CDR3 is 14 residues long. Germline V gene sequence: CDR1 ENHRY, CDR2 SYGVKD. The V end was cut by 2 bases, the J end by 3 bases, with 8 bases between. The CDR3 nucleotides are TGTGCCATCAGTGAGAGGCCGGACAATCAGCCCCAGCATTTT. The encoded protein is CAISERPDNQPQHF.

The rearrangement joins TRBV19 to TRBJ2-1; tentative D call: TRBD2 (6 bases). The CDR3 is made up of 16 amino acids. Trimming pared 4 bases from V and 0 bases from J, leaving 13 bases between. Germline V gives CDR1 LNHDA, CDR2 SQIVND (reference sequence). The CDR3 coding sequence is TGTGCCAGTAGTAGGGTGAGTAGCGGCTCCTACAATGAGCAGTTCTTC. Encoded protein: CASSRVSSGSYNEQFF.

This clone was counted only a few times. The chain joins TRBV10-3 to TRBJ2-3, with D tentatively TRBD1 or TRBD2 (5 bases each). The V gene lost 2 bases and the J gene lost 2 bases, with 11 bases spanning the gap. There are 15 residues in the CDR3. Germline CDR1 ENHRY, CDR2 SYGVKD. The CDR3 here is CAISEGGPSTDTQYF. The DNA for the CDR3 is TGTGCCATCAGTGAGGGGGGTCCTTCCACAGATACGCAGTATTTT.

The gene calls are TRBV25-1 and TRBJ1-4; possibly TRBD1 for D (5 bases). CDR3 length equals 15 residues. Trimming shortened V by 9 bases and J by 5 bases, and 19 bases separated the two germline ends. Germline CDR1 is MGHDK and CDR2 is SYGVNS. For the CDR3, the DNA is TGTGCCAGTGCCACCACGGGGGAGGGCAATGAAAAACTGTTTTTT. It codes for CASATTGEGNEKLFF. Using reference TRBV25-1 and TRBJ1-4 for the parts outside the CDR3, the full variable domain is EADIYQTPRYLVIGTGKKITLECSQTMGHDKMYWYQQDPGMELHLIHYSYGVNSTEKGDLSSESTVSRIRTEHFPLTLESARPSHTSQYLCASATTGEGNEKLFFGSGTQLSVL.

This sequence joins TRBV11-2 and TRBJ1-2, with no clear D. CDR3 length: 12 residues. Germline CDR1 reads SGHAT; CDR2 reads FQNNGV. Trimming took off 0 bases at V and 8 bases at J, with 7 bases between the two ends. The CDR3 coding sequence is TGTGCCAGCAGCTTAGATCGGGCCGGCTACACCTTC. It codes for CASSLDRAGYTF.

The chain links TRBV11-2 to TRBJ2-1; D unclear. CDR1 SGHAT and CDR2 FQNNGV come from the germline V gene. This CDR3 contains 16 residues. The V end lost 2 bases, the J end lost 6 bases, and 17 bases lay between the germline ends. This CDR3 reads CASSLSLADPVNEQFF. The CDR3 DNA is TGTGCCAGCAGCTTAAGTTTGGCGGATCCCGTCAATGAGCAGTTCTTC.